The clone carrying this T cell receptor (beta chain) was counted between two and nine times. Its antigen is unidentified. 5'RACE with constant-segment primers yielded barcoded, UMI-tagged TCR alpha and TCR beta cDNA libraries. MiXCR was run by TCRdb on the 5' RACE reads, yielding one entry per CDR3 protein. The sample holds some 120,000 distinct CDR3 sequences, about 5.9% seen once. The sample is drawn from a study of T-cell memory formation after mild COVID-19. Whole-study findings and limits: CD4+ bias marked clones expanding day 15 to 37, unlike balanced contracting clones.

From germline, CDR1 is DFQATT and CDR2 SNEGSKA (reference sequence). The V end lost 3 bases, the J end lost 4 bases, and 9 bases lay between the germline ends. This CDR3 is 13 amino acids long. Sequencing was carried out using PBMCs or a T cell subset sorted from them (not recorded which). This receptor was identified in an adult woman who had mild COVID-19 (a few samples of this study predate the infection). Cell type and time point are not known. The chain has TRBV20-1 and TRBJ2-2, with TRBD2 as a possible D gene (5 bases). The DNA of the CDR3 is TGCAGTGCTAGGGACCTAGCCACCGGGGAGCTGTTTTTT. Translating it yields CSARDLATGELFF.